This T cell receptor beta chain derives from a study of response to subunit inactivated influenza vaccine (dated by TCRdb to between 2018 and 2020). About the investigation overall: Deep quantitative profiling of the T cell receptor repertoire was used in the study to follow responses to a trivalent subunit inactivated influenza vaccine.

The CDR3 runs 12 residues from the cysteine to the phenylalanine. The entry retains the CDR3 DNA only, 36 bases that are in frame from base 1. The germline V gene (reference sequence) specifies DFQATT as CDR1 and SNEGSKA as CDR2. V lost 3 bases and J lost 7 bases, and the count of bases not matched to a germline gene is 3. What the study reported, not specific to this receptor: According to the authors, only a limited number of new T cells may be recruited by each seasonal influenza vaccination.

With respect to this clonotype: Its antigen is unknown. No much larger clonotype is one base removed from it; base qualities were not supplied.

Receptor libraries were prepared by RT-PCR. Sequencing took place on an Illumina HiSeq 2500. TCRdb cleaned the public reads at Q25 with fastp, built clones with MiXCR and kept in-frame beta chains. Every distinct CDR3 protein forms one entry, paired with its most common genes and DNA. In this sample the table shows 750,000 to 850,000 distinct CDR3 sequences, less than 20% of which occur a single time. About 11% of the sample is in the top ten clones. This specimen consisted of PBMCs from blood, obtained roughly 5 days after vaccination. This TCR came from a man aged 45-65 years who received an inactivated influenza vaccine. Donor details come from another sample of the same person, matched by shared clones. The receptor chain draws on TRBV20-1 and TRBJ2-1, with 7 junctional bases fitting TRBD2. This receptor has the CDR3 CSASGGWNEQFF. The DNA is TGCAGTGCTAGCGGGGGGTGGAATGAGCAGTTCTTC.